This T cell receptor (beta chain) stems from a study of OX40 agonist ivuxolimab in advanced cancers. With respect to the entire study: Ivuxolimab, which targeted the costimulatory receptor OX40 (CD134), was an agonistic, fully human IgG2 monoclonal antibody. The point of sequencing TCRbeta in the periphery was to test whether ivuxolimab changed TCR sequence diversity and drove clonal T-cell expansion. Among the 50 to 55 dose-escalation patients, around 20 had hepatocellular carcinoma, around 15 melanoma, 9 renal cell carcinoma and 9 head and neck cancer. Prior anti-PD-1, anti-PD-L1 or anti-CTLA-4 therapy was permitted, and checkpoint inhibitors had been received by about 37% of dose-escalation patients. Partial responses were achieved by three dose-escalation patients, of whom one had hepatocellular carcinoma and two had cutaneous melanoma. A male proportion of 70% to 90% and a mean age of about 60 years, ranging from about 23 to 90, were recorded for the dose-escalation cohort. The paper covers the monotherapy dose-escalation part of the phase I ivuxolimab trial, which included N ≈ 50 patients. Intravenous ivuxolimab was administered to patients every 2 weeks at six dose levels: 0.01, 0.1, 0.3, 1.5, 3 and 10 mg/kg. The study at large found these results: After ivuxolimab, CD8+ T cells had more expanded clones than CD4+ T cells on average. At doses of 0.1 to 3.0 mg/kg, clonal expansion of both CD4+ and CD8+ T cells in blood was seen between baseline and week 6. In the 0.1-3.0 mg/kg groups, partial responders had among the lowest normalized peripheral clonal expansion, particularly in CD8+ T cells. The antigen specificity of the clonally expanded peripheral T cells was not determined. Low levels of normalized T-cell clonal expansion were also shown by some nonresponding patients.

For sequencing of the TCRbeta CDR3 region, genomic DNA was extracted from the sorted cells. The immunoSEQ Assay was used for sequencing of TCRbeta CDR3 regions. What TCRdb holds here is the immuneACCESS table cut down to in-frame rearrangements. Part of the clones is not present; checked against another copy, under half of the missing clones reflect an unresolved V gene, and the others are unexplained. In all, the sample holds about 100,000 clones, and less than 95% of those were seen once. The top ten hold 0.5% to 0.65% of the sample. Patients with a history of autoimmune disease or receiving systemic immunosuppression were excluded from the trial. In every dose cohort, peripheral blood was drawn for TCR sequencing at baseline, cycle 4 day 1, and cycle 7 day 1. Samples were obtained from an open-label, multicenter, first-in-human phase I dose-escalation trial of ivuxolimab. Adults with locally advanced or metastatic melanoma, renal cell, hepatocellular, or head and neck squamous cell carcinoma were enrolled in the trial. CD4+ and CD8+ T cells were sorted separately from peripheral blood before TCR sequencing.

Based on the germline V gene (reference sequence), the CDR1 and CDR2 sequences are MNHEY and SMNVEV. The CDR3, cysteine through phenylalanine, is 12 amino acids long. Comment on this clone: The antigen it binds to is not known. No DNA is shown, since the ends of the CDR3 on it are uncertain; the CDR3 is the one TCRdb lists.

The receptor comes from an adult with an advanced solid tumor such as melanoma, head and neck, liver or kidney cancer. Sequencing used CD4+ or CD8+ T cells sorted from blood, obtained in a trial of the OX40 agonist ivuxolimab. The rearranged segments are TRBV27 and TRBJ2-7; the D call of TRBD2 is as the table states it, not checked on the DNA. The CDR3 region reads CASTVGDGSWYF.